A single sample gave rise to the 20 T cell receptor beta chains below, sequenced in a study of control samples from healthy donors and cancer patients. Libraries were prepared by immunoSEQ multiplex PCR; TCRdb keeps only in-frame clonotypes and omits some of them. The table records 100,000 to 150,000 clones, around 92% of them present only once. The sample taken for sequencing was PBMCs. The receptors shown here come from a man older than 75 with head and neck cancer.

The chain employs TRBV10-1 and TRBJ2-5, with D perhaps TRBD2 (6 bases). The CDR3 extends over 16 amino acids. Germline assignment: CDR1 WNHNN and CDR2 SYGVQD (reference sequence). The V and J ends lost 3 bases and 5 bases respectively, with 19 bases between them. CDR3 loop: CASSDGWRGTGETQYF. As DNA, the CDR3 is TGCGCCAGCAGTGACGGTTGGAGAGGGACTGGGGAGACCCAGTACTTC.

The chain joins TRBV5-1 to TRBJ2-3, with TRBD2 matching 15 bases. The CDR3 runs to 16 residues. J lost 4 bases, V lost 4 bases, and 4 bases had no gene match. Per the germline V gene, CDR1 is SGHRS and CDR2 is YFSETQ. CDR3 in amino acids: CASSLGLAGGPDTQYF. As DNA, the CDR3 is TGCGCCAGCAGCCTAGGACTAGCGGGGGGGCCAGATACGCAGTATTTT.

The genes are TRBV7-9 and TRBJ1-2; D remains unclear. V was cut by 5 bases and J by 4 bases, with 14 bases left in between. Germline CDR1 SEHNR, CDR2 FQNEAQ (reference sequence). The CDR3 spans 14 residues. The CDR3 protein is CASSPPASSYGYTF. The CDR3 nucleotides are TGTGCCAGCAGCCCCCCGGCCAGCAGCTATGGCTACACCTTC.

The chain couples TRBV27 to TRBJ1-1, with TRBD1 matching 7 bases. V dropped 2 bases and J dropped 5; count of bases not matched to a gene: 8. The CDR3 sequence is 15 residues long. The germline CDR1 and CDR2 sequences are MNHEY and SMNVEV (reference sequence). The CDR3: CASSLVQGKGTEAFF. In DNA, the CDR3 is TGTGCCAGCAGTTTAGTACAGGGGAAGGGGACTGAAGCTTTCTTT.

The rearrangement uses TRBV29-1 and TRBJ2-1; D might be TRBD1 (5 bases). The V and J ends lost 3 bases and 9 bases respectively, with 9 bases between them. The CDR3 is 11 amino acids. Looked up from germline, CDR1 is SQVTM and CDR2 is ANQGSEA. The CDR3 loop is CSVEGPSEQFF. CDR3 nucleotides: TGCAGCGTTGAGGGGCCCAGTGAGCAGTTCTTC.

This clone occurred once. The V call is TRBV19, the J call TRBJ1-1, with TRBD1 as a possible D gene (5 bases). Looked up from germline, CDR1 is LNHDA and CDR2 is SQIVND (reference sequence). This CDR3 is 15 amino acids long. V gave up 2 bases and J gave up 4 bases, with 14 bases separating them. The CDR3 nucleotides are TGTGCCAGTAGTATAAAGACAGTGGGAAGCACTGAAGCTTTCTTT. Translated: CASSIKTVGSTEAFF.

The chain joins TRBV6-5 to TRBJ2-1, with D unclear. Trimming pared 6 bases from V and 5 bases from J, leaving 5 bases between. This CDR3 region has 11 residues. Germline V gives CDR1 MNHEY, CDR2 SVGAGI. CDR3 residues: CASRKDNEQFF. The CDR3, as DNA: TGTGCCAGCAGGAAGGACAATGAGCAGTTCTTC.

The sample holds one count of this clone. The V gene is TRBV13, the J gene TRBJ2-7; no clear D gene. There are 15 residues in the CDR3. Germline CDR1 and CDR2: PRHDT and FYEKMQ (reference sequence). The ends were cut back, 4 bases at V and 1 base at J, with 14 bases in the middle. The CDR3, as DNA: TGTGCCAGCAGCTCCAAAAAGTTACAGTCCTACGAGCAGTACTTC. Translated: CASSSKKLQSYEQYF.

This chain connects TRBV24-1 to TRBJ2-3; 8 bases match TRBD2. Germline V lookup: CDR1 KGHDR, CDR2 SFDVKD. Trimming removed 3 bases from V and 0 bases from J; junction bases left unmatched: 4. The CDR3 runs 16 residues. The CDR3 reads CATSDQTSASTDTQYF. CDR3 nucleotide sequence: TGTGCCACCAGTGATCAGACTAGCGCGAGCACAGATACGCAGTATTTT.

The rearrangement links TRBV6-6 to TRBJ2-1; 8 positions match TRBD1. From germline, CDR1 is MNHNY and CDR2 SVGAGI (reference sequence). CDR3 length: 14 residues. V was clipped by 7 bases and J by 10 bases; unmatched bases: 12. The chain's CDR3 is CASTTGTGRFEQFF. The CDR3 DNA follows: TGTGCCAGCACCACCGGGACAGGTCGTTTCGAGCAGTTCTTC.

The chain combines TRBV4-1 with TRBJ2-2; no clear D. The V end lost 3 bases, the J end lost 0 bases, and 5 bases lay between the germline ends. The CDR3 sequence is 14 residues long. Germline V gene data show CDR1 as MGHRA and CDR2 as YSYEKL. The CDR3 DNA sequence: TGCGCCAGCAGCCAGATTCCGAACACCGGGGAGCTGTTTTTT. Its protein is CASSQIPNTGELFF.

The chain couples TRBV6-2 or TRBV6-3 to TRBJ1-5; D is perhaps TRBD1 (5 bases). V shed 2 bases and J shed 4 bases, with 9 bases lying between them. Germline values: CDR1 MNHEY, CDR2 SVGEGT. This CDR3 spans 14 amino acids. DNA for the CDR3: TGTGCCAGCAGTTACGCCGGGGGAAATCAGCCCCAGCATTTT. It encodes CASSYAGGNQPQHF.

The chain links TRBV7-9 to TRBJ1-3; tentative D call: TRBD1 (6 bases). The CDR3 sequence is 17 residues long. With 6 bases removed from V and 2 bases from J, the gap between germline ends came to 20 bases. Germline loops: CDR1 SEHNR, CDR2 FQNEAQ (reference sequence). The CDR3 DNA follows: TGTGCCAGCAGACTAGGAAGGGCAGGGGTCCCTGGAAACACCATATATTTT. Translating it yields CASRLGRAGVPGNTIYF.

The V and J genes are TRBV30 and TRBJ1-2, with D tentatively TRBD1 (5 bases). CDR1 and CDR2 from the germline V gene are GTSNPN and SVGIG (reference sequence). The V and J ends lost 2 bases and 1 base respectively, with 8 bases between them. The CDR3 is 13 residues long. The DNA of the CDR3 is TGTGCCTGGAGTCACAGGTTTAACTATGGCTACACCTTC. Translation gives CAWSHRFNYGYTF.

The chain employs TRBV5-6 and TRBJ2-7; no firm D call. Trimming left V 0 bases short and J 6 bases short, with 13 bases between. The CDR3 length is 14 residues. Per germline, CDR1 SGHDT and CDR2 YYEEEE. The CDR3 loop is CASSLGERSGEQYF. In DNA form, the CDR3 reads TGTGCCAGCAGCTTGGGAGAGAGGTCTGGCGAGCAGTACTTC.

CDR3 residues: CASSDPGAGYGYTF. The CDR3 region has the DNA TGTGCCAGCAGTGACCCGGGGGCGGGCTATGGCTACACCTTC. V usage is TRBV2 and J usage is TRBJ1-2; possible D gene TRBD1, 6 bases. CDR3 length: 14 residues. From germline, CDR1 is SNHLY and CDR2 FYNNEI. V was shortened by 3 bases and J by 4 bases, with 12 bases between the two germline ends.

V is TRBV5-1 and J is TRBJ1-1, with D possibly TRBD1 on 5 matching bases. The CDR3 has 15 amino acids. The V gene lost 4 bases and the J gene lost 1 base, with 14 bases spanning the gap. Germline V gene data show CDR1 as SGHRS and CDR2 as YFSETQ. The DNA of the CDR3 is TGCGCCAGCAGCACCGCCGGGGCCGGGAACACTGAAGCTTTCTTT. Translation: CASSTAGAGNTEAFF. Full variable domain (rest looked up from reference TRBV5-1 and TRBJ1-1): KAGVTQTPRYLIKTRGQQVTLSCSPISGHRSVSWYQQTPGQGLQFLFEYFSETQRNKGNFPGRFSGRQFSNSRSEMNVSTLELGDSALYLCASSTAGAGNTEAFFGQGTRLTVV.

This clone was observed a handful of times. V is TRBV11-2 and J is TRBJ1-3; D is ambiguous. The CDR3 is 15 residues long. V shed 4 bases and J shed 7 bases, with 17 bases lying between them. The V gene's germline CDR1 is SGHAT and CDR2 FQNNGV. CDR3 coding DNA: TGTGCCAGCAGCTCGAAAGGGCTTGTTGGGAACACCATATATTTT. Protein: CASSSKGLVGNTIYF.

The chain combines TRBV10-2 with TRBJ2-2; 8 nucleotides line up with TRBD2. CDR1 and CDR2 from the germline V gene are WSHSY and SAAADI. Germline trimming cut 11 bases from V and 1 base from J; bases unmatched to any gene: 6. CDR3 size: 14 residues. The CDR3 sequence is CASGGDLNTGELFF. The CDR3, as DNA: TGCGCCTCCGGGGGGGACTTGAACACCGGGGAGCTGTTTTTT.

The CDR3 sequence: CATSGGRGDLETQYF. The CDR3 DNA follows: TGTGCCACCAGTGGAGGCAGGGGGGATTTGGAGACCCAGTACTTC. The chain carries TRBV24-1 and TRBJ2-5; a weak D match, TRBD1 (7 bases). With 5 bases removed from V and 5 bases from J, the gap between germline ends came to 17 bases. The length of the CDR3 is 15 residues. Germline V gene lookup returns CDR1 KGHDR and CDR2 SFDVKD.